This T cell receptor beta chain emerged from a study of blood T cells in healthy people across ages. Whole-study findings and limits: In older individuals, TCR beta diversity per million T cells was lower, falling roughly linearly with age. Lack of knowledge of donor CMV status possibly confounded expanded clonotype changes.

The sample holds a few counts of this clonotype. The target antigen is unknown. Germline V lookup: CDR1 MDHEN, CDR2 SYDVKM. V lost 6 bases to trimming and J lost 4 bases; unmatched junction nucleotides: 11. The length of the CDR3 is 16 residues. Then a second PCR, running roughly 7 to 11 cycles, was carried out with a sample-barcoded 5' primer and a J-beta primer mix. Each of the cDNA molecules was tagged by a template-switch adaptor with 12 random nucleotides. The yield of each sample was at least 3 million CDR3-containing paired-end reads. From the 5' RACE reads, TCRdb called clonotypes with MiXCR, one entry per CDR3 protein. Among 700,000 to 1,000,000 distinct CDR3 sequences listed, 44% were seen once.

Specimen: blood. The chain is built from TRBV28 and TRBJ2-7; 11 nucleotides agree with TRBD2. The receptor was derived from a man in his sixties in good health. The CDR3 sequence is CASSTLHSGGAYEQYF. The CDR3 DNA is TGTGCCAGCAGCACCCTACATAGCGGGGGGGCTTACGAGCAGTACTTC.